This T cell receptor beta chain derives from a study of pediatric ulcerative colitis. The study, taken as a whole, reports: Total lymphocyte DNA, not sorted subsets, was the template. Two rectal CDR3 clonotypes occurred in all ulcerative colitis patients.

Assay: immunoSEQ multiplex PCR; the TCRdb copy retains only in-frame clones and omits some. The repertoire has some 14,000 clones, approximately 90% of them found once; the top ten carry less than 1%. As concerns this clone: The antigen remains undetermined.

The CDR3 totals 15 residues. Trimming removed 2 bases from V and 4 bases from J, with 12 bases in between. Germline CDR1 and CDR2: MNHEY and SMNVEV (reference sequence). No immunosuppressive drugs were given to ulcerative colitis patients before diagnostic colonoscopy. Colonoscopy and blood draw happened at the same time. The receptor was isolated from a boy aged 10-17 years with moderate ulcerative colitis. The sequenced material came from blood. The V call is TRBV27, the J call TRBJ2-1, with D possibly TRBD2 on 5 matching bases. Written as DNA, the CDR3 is TGTGCCAGCAGTTTAGCCCCAGCGGAGTACAATGAGCAGTTCTTC. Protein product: CASSLAPAEYNEQFF.